These 15 T cell receptor beta chains were all obtained from the same sample, sequenced in a study of shared clonotypes between healthy human individuals. Profiling relied on immunoSEQ multiplex PCR, and the TCRdb table lists in-frame clones only, not all of them. The repertoire holds about 2.1 million clones, just under 95% seen once, with 1.5% to 2% in the top ten. CD45RO-negative CD8 cells positively selected for CCR7 made up the naive population, which excluded terminally differentiated effector memory CD45RA+ cells. The source material was naive CD8+ T cells from PBMCs. The receptors come from a man younger than 35 in good health. Some clones in this sample may be carry-over from other donors' samples.

The chain recombines TRBV29-1 with TRBJ1-2, with D tentatively TRBD1 (5 bases). CDR1 SQVTM and CDR2 ANQGSEA come from the germline V gene. V was pared by 4 bases and J by 3 bases, with 21 bases between. The CDR3 runs 16 residues. The CDR3, as DNA: TGCAGCGTTGTCGCCCTGGGCCCCACGGGGGACTATGGCTACACCTTC. Amino acids: CSVVALGPTGDYGYTF.

V gene TRBV5-1 combines with J gene TRBJ2-7; the match to TRBD2 covers 9 bases. Germline values: CDR1 SGHRS, CDR2 YFSETQ. The CDR3 contains 14 residues. The J segment lost 2 bases and the V segment lost 5 bases, leaving 5 bases of the junction unmatched. CDR3 protein: CASRGLAGTYEQYF. The CDR3 DNA sequence: TGCGCCAGCAGGGGTCTAGCGGGGACCTACGAGCAGTACTTC.

The rearrangement uses TRBV7-9 and TRBJ1-1; 7 bases line up with TRBD1. Germline V gene data show CDR1 as SEHNR and CDR2 as FQNEAQ (reference sequence). The CDR3 is made up of 13 amino acids. The J segment lost 4 bases and the V segment lost 4 bases, leaving 3 bases of the junction unmatched. CDR3 in amino acids: CASSSTGVTEAFF. As DNA, the CDR3 is TGTGCCAGCAGCTCCACAGGGGTCACTGAAGCTTTCTTT. The entire variable domain, with the rest obtained from reference TRBV7-9 and TRBJ1-1, is as follows: DTGVSQNPRHKITKRGQNVTFRCDPISEHNRLYWYRQTLGQGPEFLTYFQNEAQLEKSRLLSDRFSAERPKGSFSTLEIQRTEQGDSAMYLCASSSTGVTEAFFGQGTRLTVV.

V gene TRBV6-5 combines with J gene TRBJ2-7; TRBD1 matches 11 bases. Germline V gene sequence: CDR1 MNHEY, CDR2 SVGAGI. V trimming: 8 bases; J trimming: 1 base; junction bases outside the gene matches: 4. The length of the CDR3 is 14 residues. In DNA, the CDR3 is TGTGCCAGCCGGGACAGGGGGATTTCCTACGAGCAGTACTTC. This sequence encodes CASRDRGISYEQYF.

This chain links TRBV30 with TRBJ2-7, with D possibly being TRBD1 (5 bases). The CDR3 spans 16 residues. V was cut by 2 bases and J by 0 bases, with 17 bases left in between. Germline values: CDR1 GTSNPN, CDR2 SVGIG (reference sequence). In DNA form, the CDR3 reads TGTGCCTGGAGTTCGGCCAGGGATATGGACTCCTACGAGCAGTACTTC. Protein sequence: CAWSSARDMDSYEQYF.

This clone appeared a single time. The chain uses TRBV6-1 and TRBJ2-7; no clear D. Per germline, CDR1 MNHNS and CDR2 SASEGT. This CDR3 contains 15 residues. V was trimmed by 2 bases and J by 3 bases, leaving 14 bases between them. The CDR3 here is CASSERLRGFYEQYF. The DNA for the CDR3 is TGTGCCAGCAGTGAAAGACTCCGTGGGTTCTACGAGCAGTACTTC.

This clone was counted between two and nine times. Other DNA variants within this sample encode the same CDR3. V and J are TRBV29-1 and TRBJ1-2; tentative D call: TRBD1 (6 bases). V lost 4 bases to trimming and J lost 4 bases, with 10 bases between them. Germline CDR1 and CDR2: SQVTM and ANQGSEA. This CDR3 spans 12 amino acids. The CDR3 here is CSVVGGLYGYTF. In nucleotides, the CDR3 is TGCAGCGTTGTTGGGGGGCTCTATGGCTACACCTTC.

A remark on this clone: Other nucleotide sequences in the sample specify the same CDR3. CDR3 DNA sequence: TGTGCCAGCAGTTCAGGACAGGGCTACGAGCAGTACTTC. It yields the protein CASSSGQGYEQYF. V gene TRBV27 combines with J gene TRBJ2-7; 8 bases match TRBD1. Germline V gene sequence: CDR1 MNHEY, CDR2 SMNVEV (reference sequence). After removal of 4 bases from V and 3 bases from J, the junction contained 2 bases not matched to a gene. CDR3 length equals 13 residues.

This clone was counted a few times. V and J are TRBV30 and TRBJ1-5; 7 bases map to TRBD1. CDR1 is GTSNPN and CDR2 is SVGIG in the germline V gene (reference sequence). With 3 bases clipped from V and 2 bases from J, the junction kept 4 bases outside the gene matches. The CDR3 totals 14 residues. The CDR3 DNA follows: TGTGCCTGGAGAGACAGGGTAGGCAATCAGCCCCAGCATTTT. Its translation: CAWRDRVGNQPQHF.

The chain carries TRBV7-9 and TRBJ2-5, with 8 bases lining up with TRBD1. TRBJ2-7 matches the DNA end more closely, so the J call is doubtful. Germline V lookup: CDR1 SEHNR, CDR2 FQNEAQ (reference sequence). CDR3 length equals 16 residues. In nucleotides, the CDR3 is TGTGCCAGCATCCCAGATCCCGGACAGGGAGAGGTCGAGCAGTACTTC. Translating gives CASIPDPGQGEVEQYF.

The chain couples TRBV4-3 to TRBJ2-1; 7 bases are a match to TRBD2. After removal of 0 bases from V and 5 bases from J, the junction contained 7 bases not matched to a gene. This CDR3 spans 16 amino acids. Germline-derived CDR1 and CDR2 are LGHNA and YSLEER. The CDR3, as DNA: TGCGCCAGCAGCCAAGATAGGGCGGGAGCCGACAATGAGCAGTTCTTC. Its translation: CASSQDRAGADNEQFF.

The CDR3 bases are TGTGCCAGCAGTTTAGTACCTGGACAGCATGGCTACACCTTC. Translation: CASSLVPGQHGYTF. The chain couples TRBV27 to TRBJ1-2; a possible D gene is TRBD1 (6 bases). The CDR3 contains 14 residues. CDR1 and CDR2 from the germline V gene are MNHEY and SMNVEV (reference sequence). The V gene lost 2 bases and the J gene lost 6 bases, with 13 bases spanning the gap.

The chain recombines TRBV7-9 with TRBJ1-1; D is possibly TRBD1 (5 bases). The CDR3 sequence is 13 residues long. The germline CDR1 and CDR2 sequences are SEHNR and FQNEAQ (reference sequence). The ends were cut back, 8 bases at V and 4 bases at J, with 14 bases in the middle. CDR3 in DNA: TGTGCCAGCCGCACTACAGGAGCCACTGAAGCTTTCTTT. It translates to CASRTTGATEAFF. Full variable domain (missing parts from reference TRBV7-9 and TRBJ1-1): DTGVSQNPRHKITKRGQNVTFRCDPISEHNRLYWYRQTLGQGPEFLTYFQNEAQLEKSRLLSDRFSAERPKGSFSTLEIQRTEQGDSAMYLCASRTTGATEAFFGQGTRLTVV.

The CDR3, as DNA: TGTGCCAGCAGCTTGGCCGCCTGGACTAGCGGGAGTCAAGAGCAGTTCTTC. This encodes CASSLAAWTSGSQEQFF. The J gene is TRBJ2-1, the V gene TRBV5-6; 13 bases align to TRBD2. Germline CDR1 SGHDT, CDR2 YYEEEE. CDR3 length: 17 residues. V shed 0 bases and J 10 bases; nucleotides not matched to a gene: 10.

The chain joins TRBV7-9 to TRBJ1-3; D not resolved. With 2 bases removed from V and 0 bases from J, the gap between germline ends came to 11 bases. Germline V lookup: CDR1 SEHNR, CDR2 FQNEAQ (reference sequence). This CDR3 is built from 16 residues. DNA of the CDR3: TGTGCCAGCAGCTTAAGAGGGTCCAGCTCTGGAAACACCATATATTTT. It yields the protein CASSLRGSSSGNTIYF.